This TCR beta chain was identified in a study of blood T cell repertoires in COVID-19. Study summary: The United States, Italy and Spain were the sources of the acute and convalescent COVID-19 samples.

TCRdb's copy holds only in-frame clones and misses some; the assay was immunoSEQ multiplex PCR. The sample yields under 200,000 clones, 85% seen once. Followed over time, Seattle patients had been enrolled while infection was active. Germline-derived CDR1 and CDR2 are GTSNPN and SVGIG (reference sequence). The CDR3 runs 13 residues. With respect to this clone: A read error may produce the germline difference seen at one junction end.

The gene calls are TRBV30 and TRBJ2-7; 10 nucleotides match TRBD1. The clonotype originates from a woman aged 45-65 years with COVID-19, enrolled during active disease. Sample: peripheral blood. Here the CDR3 reads CAWSSTGTGVPFF. In nucleotides, the CDR3 is TGTGCCTGGAGTTCCACCGGGACAGGGGTCCCCTTCTTC.